This T cell receptor beta chain emerged from a study of blood T cell repertoires in COVID-19. Original analysis: For nucleated cells, counts were estimated from reference gene primer amplification. Profiling relied on immunoSEQ multiplex PCR, and the TCRdb table lists in-frame clones only, not all of them. V, J and clone size are taken as reported in that table, and D and trimming were inferred from the DNA itself. The repertoire holds approximately 70,000 clones, with roughly 88% as singletons. Input material: peripheral blood. The receptor comes from a man aged 80 or over with active or convalescent COVID-19.

CDR3 in DNA: TGTGCCAGCAGCCAAGGACGGGAGAAGTGTCTTGAGCAGTTCTTC. Translation gives CASSQGREKCLEQFF. The V and J genes are TRBV3-1 (or the pseudogene TRBV3-2) and TRBJ2-1; perhaps TRBD2 as D (6 bases). The V gene lost 1 base and the J gene lost 9 bases, with 16 bases spanning the gap. Germline V gene data show CDR1 as LGHDT and CDR2 as YNNKEL (reference sequence). This CDR3 region has 15 residues.